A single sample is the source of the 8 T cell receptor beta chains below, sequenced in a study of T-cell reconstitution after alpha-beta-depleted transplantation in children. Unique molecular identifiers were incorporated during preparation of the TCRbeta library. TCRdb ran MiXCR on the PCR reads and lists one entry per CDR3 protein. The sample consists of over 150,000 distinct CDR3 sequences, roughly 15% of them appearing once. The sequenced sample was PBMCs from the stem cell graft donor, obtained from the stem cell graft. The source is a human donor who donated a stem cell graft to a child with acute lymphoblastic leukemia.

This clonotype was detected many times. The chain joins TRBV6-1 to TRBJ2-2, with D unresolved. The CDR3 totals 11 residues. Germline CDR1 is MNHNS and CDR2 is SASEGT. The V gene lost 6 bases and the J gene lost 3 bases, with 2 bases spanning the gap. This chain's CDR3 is CASRHTGELFF. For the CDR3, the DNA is TGTGCCAGCAGGCACACCGGGGAGCTGTTTTTT.

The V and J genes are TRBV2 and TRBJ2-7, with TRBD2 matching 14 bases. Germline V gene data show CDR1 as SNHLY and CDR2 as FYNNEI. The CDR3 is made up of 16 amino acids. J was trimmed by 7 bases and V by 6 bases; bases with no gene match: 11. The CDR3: CASRSLGLAGGWEQYF. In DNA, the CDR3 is TGTGCCAGCAGATCGCTTGGACTAGCGGGGGGATGGGAGCAGTACTTC.

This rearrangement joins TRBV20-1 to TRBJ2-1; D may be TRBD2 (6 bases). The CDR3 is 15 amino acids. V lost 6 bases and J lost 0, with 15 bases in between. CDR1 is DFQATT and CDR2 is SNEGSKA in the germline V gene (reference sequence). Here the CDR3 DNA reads TGCAGTGCAGATGGGATCGGGAGCTCCTACAATGAGCAGTTCTTC. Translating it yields CSADGIGSSYNEQFF.

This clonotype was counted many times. The CDR3 DNA reads TGCAGTGCAACTAACCACATCCAATCAGATACGCAGTATTTT. This translates into CSATNHIQSDTQYF. This chain uses TRBV20-1 with TRBJ2-3; D gene unclear. V shed 6 bases and J shed 4 bases, with 17 bases lying between them. Looked up from germline, CDR1 is DFQATT and CDR2 is SNEGSKA (reference sequence). This CDR3 spans 14 amino acids.

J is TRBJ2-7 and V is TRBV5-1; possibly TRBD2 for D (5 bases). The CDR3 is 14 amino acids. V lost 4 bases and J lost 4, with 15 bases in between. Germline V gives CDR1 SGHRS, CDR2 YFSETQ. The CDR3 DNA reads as TGCGCCAGCAGCGCCGGACTTTCGTGGTACGAGCAGTACTTC. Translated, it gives CASSAGLSWYEQYF.

The CDR3: CASSVRGTGWQFF. The DNA of the CDR3 is TGTGCCAGCAGTGTGCGTGGGACAGGGTGGCAGTTCTTC. The chain recombines TRBV6-1 with TRBJ2-1, with TRBD1 matching over 9 bases. V shed 4 bases, J shed 12 bases, and the junction held 7 bases outside the gene matches. Germline V gene data show CDR1 as MNHNS and CDR2 as SASEGT. The CDR3 contains 13 residues.

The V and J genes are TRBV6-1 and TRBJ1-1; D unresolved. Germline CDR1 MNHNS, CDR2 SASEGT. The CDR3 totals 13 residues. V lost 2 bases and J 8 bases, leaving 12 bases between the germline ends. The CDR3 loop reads CASSERSISEAFF. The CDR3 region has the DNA TGTGCCAGCAGTGAAAGATCTATATCCGAAGCTTTCTTT.

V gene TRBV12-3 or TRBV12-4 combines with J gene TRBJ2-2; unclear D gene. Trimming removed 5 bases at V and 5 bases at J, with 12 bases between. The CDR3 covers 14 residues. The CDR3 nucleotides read TGTGCCAGCAGTCCGGTCACAGTGACCGGGGAGCTGTTTTTT. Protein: CASSPVTVTGELFF.